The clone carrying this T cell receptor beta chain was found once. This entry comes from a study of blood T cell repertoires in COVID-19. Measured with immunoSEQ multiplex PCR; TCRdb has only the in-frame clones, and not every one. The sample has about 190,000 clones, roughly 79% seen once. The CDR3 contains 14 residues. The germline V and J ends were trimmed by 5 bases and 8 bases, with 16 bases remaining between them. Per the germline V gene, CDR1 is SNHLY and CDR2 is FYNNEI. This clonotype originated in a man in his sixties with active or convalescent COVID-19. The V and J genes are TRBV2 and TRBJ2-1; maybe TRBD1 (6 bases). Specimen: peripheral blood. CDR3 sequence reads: CASSPQGSNDEQFF. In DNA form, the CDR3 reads TGTGCCAGCAGTCCTCAGGGGAGCAACGATGAGCAGTTCTTC.